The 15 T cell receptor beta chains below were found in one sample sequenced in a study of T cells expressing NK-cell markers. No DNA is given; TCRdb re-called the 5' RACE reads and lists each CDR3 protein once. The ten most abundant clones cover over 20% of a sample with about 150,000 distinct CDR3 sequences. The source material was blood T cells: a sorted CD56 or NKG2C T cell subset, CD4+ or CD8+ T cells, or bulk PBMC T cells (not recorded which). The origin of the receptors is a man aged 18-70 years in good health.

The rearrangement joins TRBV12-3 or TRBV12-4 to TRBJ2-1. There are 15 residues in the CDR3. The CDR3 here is CASSRPYGDYNEQFF.

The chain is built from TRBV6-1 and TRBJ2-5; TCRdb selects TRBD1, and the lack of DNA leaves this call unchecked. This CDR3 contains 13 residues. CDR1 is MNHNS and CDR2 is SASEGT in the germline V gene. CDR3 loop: CASSDPPRETQYF.

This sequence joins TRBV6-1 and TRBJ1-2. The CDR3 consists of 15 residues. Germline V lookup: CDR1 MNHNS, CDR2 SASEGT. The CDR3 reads CASSEGTDAEYGYTF.

The CDR3 sequence is CASSITGGSYNEQFF. This chain links TRBV19 with TRBJ2-1; checking the TCRdb D call of TRBD1 is not possible without DNA. CDR3 length: 15 residues. Germline V gene lookup returns CDR1 LNHDA and CDR2 SQIVND (reference sequence). The full variable domain, completed using reference TRBV19 and TRBJ2-1, is DGGITQSPKYLFRKEGQNVTLSCEQNLNHDAMYWYRQDPGQGLRLIYYSQIVNDFQKGDIAEGYSVSREKKESFPLTVTSAQKNPTAFYLCASSITGGSYNEQFFGPGTRLTVL.

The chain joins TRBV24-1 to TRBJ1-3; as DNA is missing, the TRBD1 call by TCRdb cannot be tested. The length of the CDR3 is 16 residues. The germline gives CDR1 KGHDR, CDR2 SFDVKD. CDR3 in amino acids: CATSDRQGGSGNTIYF.

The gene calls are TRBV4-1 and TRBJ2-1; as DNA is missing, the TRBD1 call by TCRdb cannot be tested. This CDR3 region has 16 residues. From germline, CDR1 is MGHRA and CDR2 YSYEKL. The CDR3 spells CASSPTGQGSIHEQFF.

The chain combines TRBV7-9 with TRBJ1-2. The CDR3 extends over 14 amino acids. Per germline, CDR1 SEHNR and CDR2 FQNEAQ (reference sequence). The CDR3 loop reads CASSNRVLNYGYTF. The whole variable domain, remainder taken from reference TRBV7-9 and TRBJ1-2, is DTGVSQNPRHKITKRGQNVTFRCDPISEHNRLYWYRQTLGQGPEFLTYFQNEAQLEKSRLLSDRFSAERPKGSFSTLEIQRTEQGDSAMYLCASSNRVLNYGYTFGSGTRLTVV.

The CDR3 here is CASNIYTGTEISSTDTQYF. This chain uses TRBV10-1 with TRBJ2-3; absent DNA, TCRdb's TRBD1 call cannot be checked. The CDR3 covers 19 residues. The germline CDR1 and CDR2 sequences are WNHNN and SYGVQD (reference sequence).

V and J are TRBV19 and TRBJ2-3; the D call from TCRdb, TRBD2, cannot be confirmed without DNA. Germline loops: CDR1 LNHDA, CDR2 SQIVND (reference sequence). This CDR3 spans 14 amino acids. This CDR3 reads CASRAGVSTDTQYF. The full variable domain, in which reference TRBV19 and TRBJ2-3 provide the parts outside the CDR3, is DGGITQSPKYLFRKEGQNVTLSCEQNLNHDAMYWYRQDPGQGLRLIYYSQIVNDFQKGDIAEGYSVSREKKESFPLTVTSAQKNPTAFYLCASRAGVSTDTQYFGPGTRLTVL.

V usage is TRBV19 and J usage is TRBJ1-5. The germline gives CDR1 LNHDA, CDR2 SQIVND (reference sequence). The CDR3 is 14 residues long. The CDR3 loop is CATEPTYSNQPQHF. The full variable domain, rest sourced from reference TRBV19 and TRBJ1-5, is DGGITQSPKYLFRKEGQNVTLSCEQNLNHDAMYWYRQDPGQGLRLIYYSQIVNDFQKGDIAEGYSVSREKKESFPLTVTSAQKNPTAFYLCATEPTYSNQPQHFGDGTRLSIL.

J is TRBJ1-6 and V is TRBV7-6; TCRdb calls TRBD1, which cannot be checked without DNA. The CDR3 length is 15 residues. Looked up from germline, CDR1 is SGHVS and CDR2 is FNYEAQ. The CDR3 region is CASSLTGLDNSPLHF. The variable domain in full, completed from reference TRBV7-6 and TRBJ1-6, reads GAGVSQSPRYKVTKRGQDVALRCDPISGHVSLYWYRQALGQGPEFLTYFNYEAQQDKSGLPNDRFSAERPEGSISTLTIQRTEQRDSAMYRCASSLTGLDNSPLHFGNGTRLTVT.

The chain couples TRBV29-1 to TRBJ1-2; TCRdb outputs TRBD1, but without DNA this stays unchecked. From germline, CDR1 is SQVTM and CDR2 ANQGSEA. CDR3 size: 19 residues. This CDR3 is CSVDGQGWGQANLGYGYTF.

CDR3 region: CASSLVPGGGETQYF. The chain couples TRBV5-4 to TRBJ2-5; TCRdb reports TRBD2, a call that lacks DNA to check it against. CDR3 length equals 15 residues. Germline loops: CDR1 SGHNT, CDR2 YYREEE (reference sequence).

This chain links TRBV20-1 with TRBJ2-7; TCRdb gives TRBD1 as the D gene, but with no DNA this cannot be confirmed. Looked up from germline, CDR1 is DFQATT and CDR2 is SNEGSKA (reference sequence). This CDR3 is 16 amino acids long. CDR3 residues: CSARDLMGGGFYEQYF.

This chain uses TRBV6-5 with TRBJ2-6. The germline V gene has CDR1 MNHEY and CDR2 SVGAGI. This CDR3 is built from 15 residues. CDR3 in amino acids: CASSYGQSGANVLTF.